This record concerns one T cell receptor beta chain sequence. These data belong to a study of blood T cell repertoires in COVID-19. Clones were read by immunoSEQ multiplex PCR, and TCRdb kept only the in-frame ones, dropping some. The table has over 250,000 clones, 90% seen once. The sequence was obtained from a man in his 60s who had recovered from COVID-19. The sequenced sample was PBMCs or T cells enriched from blood (not recorded which).

The CDR3 DNA reads TGCGCCAGTCTGGGGGGTGTTGAGCAGTTCTTC. Translation: CASLGGVEQFF. This chain connects TRBV10-2 to TRBJ2-1; TRBD2 might be the D (6 bases). Germline V gene sequence: CDR1 WSHSY, CDR2 SAAADI. This CDR3 is 11 amino acids long. The V end lost 9 bases, the J end lost 9 bases, and 12 bases lay between the germline ends.